The present T cell receptor beta chain was sequenced within a study of T cell changes during pregnancy in multiple sclerosis. The assay was immunoSEQ multiplex PCR, and TCRdb's table has in-frame clones only and misses some. The sample contains 45,000 to 65,000 clones, approximately 90% of which appear only once. After removal of 4 bases from V and 7 bases from J, the junction contained 9 bases not matched to a gene. This CDR3 contains 15 residues. Germline V gene lookup returns CDR1 MGHRA and CDR2 YSYEKL. This clonotype was sampled from a female donor in good health, enrolled as a control in a pregnancy study. The chain recombines TRBV4-1 with TRBJ1-5; 8 positions agree with TRBD1. This sample comprised peripheral blood, obtained after pregnancy. The DNA of the CDR3 is TGCGCCAGCAGCCCCGGGCCAGGGGGCGGCCAGCCCCAGCATTTT. It translates to CASSPGPGGGQPQHF.